The sequence of this T cell receptor beta chain was determined in a study of T cells in Graves' hyperthyroidism and ophthalmopathy. If no ophthalmopathy progression occurred within 18 months, Graves' hyperthyroidism was stable. Regions amplified from RNA transcripts were the TCR beta CDR3 regions. The HTBI set primed first-round TCR CDR3 RT-PCR. TCRdb ran MiXCR on the multiplex PCR reads and lists one entry per CDR3 protein. Of around 540,000 distinct CDR3 sequences in the sample, roughly 46% are singletons; the top ten hold approximately 8.2%. As for this clonotype: Its matching antigen is unknown. The junction and the germline gene differ at one end; a read error may be behind it.

This CDR3 is built from 19 residues. Germline V gene lookup returns CDR1 SGHDN and CDR2 FVKESK. Study-wide results and caveats: Ophthalmopathy was predicted by the model a median of about 6.7 months ahead of onset.

This receptor was obtained from a woman aged 18-29 years with Graves' hyperthyroidism. The rearrangement joins TRBV14 to TRBJ2-7; 13 positions agree with TRBD2. Sequencing was performed on peripheral blood or thyroid tissue (not recorded which). In DNA form, the CDR3 reads TGTGCCAGTAGCCAAACTAGCGGGAGGGCCATAGATCACCCCTACGAGCAGTACTTC. Its protein is CASSQTSGRAIDHPYEQYF.